These 27 T cell receptor beta chains share one sample of origin, sequenced in a study of blood T cell repertoires in COVID-19. The protocol was immunoSEQ multiplex PCR, while the TCRdb copy is restricted to in-frame clones and leaves out a portion. This sample has 150,000 to 250,000 clones, with 85% to 95% found just once. Source material: peripheral blood. The receptors were gathered from a man aged 25 to 45 with COVID-19, enrolled during active disease.

The J gene is TRBJ2-5, the V gene TRBV4-1; D not certain. The CDR3 consists of 13 residues. Per germline, CDR1 MGHRA and CDR2 YSYEKL. Deletions cut 4 bases from V and 5 bases from J, with 11 bases between. This CDR3 is CASSLAKWETQYF. CDR3 DNA sequence: TGCGCCAGCAGCCTCGCGAAGTGGGAGACCCAGTACTTC.

The chain combines TRBV10-3 with TRBJ2-5; D is possibly TRBD2 (7 bases). The CDR3 sequence is 15 residues long. V lost 8 bases, J lost 1 base, and 17 bases lay in between. Germline V gene lookup returns CDR1 ENHRY and CDR2 SYGVKD. Here the CDR3 DNA reads TGTGCCATCGGGGGGGCAGGCCTAACCCAAGAGACCCAGTACTTC. Amino acid sequence: CAIGGAGLTQETQYF.

The V gene is TRBV5-6, the J gene TRBJ2-3; no clear D gene. The CDR3 loop spans 13 amino acids. The germline gives CDR1 SGHDT, CDR2 YYEEEE. The germline V and J ends were trimmed by 4 bases and 2 bases, with 8 bases remaining between them. CDR3 sequence reads: CASSLEVTDTQYF. CDR3 DNA sequence: TGTGCCAGCAGCCTAGAAGTCACAGATACGCAGTATTTT.

The J gene is TRBJ1-6, the V gene TRBV5-4; 11 nucleotides match TRBD1. Germline CDR1 and CDR2: SGHNT and YYREEE (reference sequence). V was pared by 4 bases and J by 10 bases, with 4 bases of the junction left unmatched. The CDR3 totals 14 residues. The CDR3 bases are TGTGCCAGCAGCCAGGGACAGGGGGGCTCACCCCTCCACTTT. Protein: CASSQGQGGSPLHF.

The genes are TRBV11-3 and TRBJ2-7; the D is unclear. V was trimmed by 5 bases and J by 1 base, leaving 12 bases between them. The CDR3 spans 14 residues. Germline V gene lookup returns CDR1 SGHNT and CDR2 YENEEA. This CDR3 is CASSQSHSSYEQYF. In DNA form, the CDR3 reads TGTGCCAGCAGCCAGAGCCACAGTTCCTACGAGCAGTACTTC.

The chain is built from TRBV6-5 and TRBJ2-1; TRBD1 matches at 8 bases. CDR3 length: 15 amino acids. The V segment lost 3 bases and the J segment 3 bases; nucleotides outside the gene matches: 4. Per the germline V gene, CDR1 is MNHEY and CDR2 is SVGAGI. CDR3 in DNA: TGTGCCAGCAGTTATGGACAGGGTAACTACAATGAGCAGTTCTTC. Amino acid sequence: CASSYGQGNYNEQFF.

The chain couples TRBV20-1 to TRBJ2-2, with D possibly TRBD2 on 6 matching bases. The CDR3 has 15 residues. The ends were cut back, 3 bases at V and 3 bases at J, with 14 bases in the middle. Germline V CDR1 and CDR2: DFQATT, SNEGSKA (reference sequence). In DNA form, the CDR3 reads TGCAGTGCTAGTCTCGCGGGGAGAGACACCGGGGAGCTGTTTTTT. Its protein product is CSASLAGRDTGELFF.

This sequence joins TRBV3-1 (or the pseudogene TRBV3-2) and TRBJ1-2; 8 positions agree with TRBD1. Germline values: CDR1 LGHDT, CDR2 YNNKEL (reference sequence). This CDR3 spans 14 amino acids. J gave up 7 bases and V 1 base, and 5 bases lay outside the gene matches. CDR3 in DNA: TGTGCCAGCAGCCAAGTGGCAGGGGGCGTTGGCTACACCTTC. It is translated as CASSQVAGGVGYTF.

V is TRBV19 and J is TRBJ1-2; 7 nucleotides align to TRBD1. The germline V gene encodes CDR1 LNHDA and CDR2 SQIVND (reference sequence). The CDR3 covers 14 residues. V lost 0 bases and J lost 4; bases outside the gene matches: 2. CDR3 sequence (DNA): TGTGCCAGTAGTATAGACACAGGGGCCTATGGCTACACCTTC. Its translation is CASSIDTGAYGYTF.

V and J are TRBV3-1 (or the pseudogene TRBV3-2) and TRBJ2-1; maybe TRBD1 (6 bases). Trimming left V 0 bases short and J 3 bases short, with 12 bases between. This CDR3 has 16 amino acids. The germline gives CDR1 LGHDT, CDR2 YNNKEL (reference sequence). CDR3 DNA: TGTGCCAGCAGCCAAGAGTCCAGGGGCTTCTACAATGAGCAGTTCTTC. Translation gives CASSQESRGFYNEQFF.

This chain connects TRBV7-9 to TRBJ1-2; 12 bases line up with TRBD1. The germline CDR1 and CDR2 sequences are SEHNR and FQNEAQ (reference sequence). This CDR3 spans 14 amino acids. Losses at the gene ends were 5 bases for V and 10 bases for J; bases not matched to a gene: 8. This chain's CDR3 is CASSARDRGPSYTF. CDR3 in DNA: TGTGCCAGCAGCGCAAGGGACAGGGGGCCTTCCTACACCTTC.

This chain connects TRBV7-7 to TRBJ1-1; D may be TRBD1 (5 bases). The CDR3 consists of 13 residues. Germline V gives CDR1 SSHAT, CDR2 FNYEAQ (reference sequence). Trimming cost V 1 base and J 6 bases, with 9 bases left between them. The CDR3 coding sequence is TGTGCCAGCAGCTTAGGAAGGGGCGCTGAAGCTTTCTTT. This codes for CASSLGRGAEAFF.

The V and J genes are TRBV27 and TRBJ2-7; TRBD2 agrees at 10 bases. With V trimmed by 2 bases and J by 2 bases, 3 bases remained unmatched. The CDR3 contains 15 residues. Germline CDR1 MNHEY, CDR2 SMNVEV (reference sequence). CDR3 sequence (DNA): TGTGCCAGCAGTTTAAACCTAGCGGGGGCCTACGAGCAGTACTTC. Translating gives CASSLNLAGAYEQYF.

The chain combines TRBV2 with TRBJ1-2, with a possible D match to TRBD1 (5 bases). V dropped 7 bases and J dropped 1 base, with 10 bases sitting between them. The CDR3 contains 13 residues. The germline CDR1 and CDR2 sequences are SNHLY and FYNNEI. The CDR3 coding sequence is TGTGCCAGCAACATAGACAGTAACTATGGCTACACCTTC. Residues: CASNIDSNYGYTF.

The chain links TRBV7-9 to TRBJ2-3, with a tentative D call TRBD1 (5 bases). V was cut by 1 base and J by 4 bases, with 12 bases left in between. The CDR3 sequence is 15 residues long. Germline loops: CDR1 SEHNR, CDR2 FQNEAQ (reference sequence). Here the CDR3 DNA reads TGTGCCAGCAGCTTAGGTGGGCAGGGCCCAGATACGCAGTATTTT. Its protein is CASSLGGQGPDTQYF.

This sequence joins TRBV18 and TRBJ2-7; D is perhaps TRBD2 (5 bases). The CDR3 consists of 15 residues. Per the germline V gene, CDR1 is KGHSH and CDR2 is LQKENI. The V end was cut by 3 bases, the J end by 3 bases, with 15 bases between. The CDR3 loop reads CASSPLADAGYEQYF. DNA for the CDR3: TGTGCCAGCTCACCGCTCGCGGACGCGGGCTACGAGCAGTACTTC.

This chain uses TRBV6-5 with TRBJ1-5; D perhaps matches TRBD1 (5 bases). From germline, CDR1 is MNHEY and CDR2 SVGAGI. This CDR3 is 14 amino acids long. V was trimmed by 5 bases and J by 1 base, leaving 9 bases between them. This CDR3 is CASSSRVSNQPQHF. DNA of the CDR3: TGTGCCAGCAGTAGCAGGGTGAGCAATCAGCCCCAGCATTTT.

The chain couples TRBV30 to TRBJ1-1, with D perhaps matching TRBD1 (6 bases). The length of the CDR3 is 15 residues. V lost 3 bases to trimming and J lost 6 bases, with 20 bases between them. CDR1 is GTSNPN, CDR2 SVGIG, per germline (reference sequence). CDR3 protein: CAWRPGDLKGAEAFF. CDR3 bases: TGTGCCTGGAGGCCAGGGGATCTCAAGGGTGCTGAAGCTTTCTTT.

The chain uses TRBV11-1 and TRBJ2-7; D perhaps matches TRBD1 (5 bases). The length of the CDR3 is 13 residues. Trimming shortened V by 6 bases and J by 2 bases, and 11 bases separated the two germline ends. Germline values: CDR1 SGHAT, CDR2 FQDESV (reference sequence). As DNA, the CDR3 is TGTGCCAGCAGTTACGACAGAGCCTACGAGCAGTACTTC. Translating gives CASSYDRAYEQYF.

The chain has TRBV18 and TRBJ1-6, with D possibly being TRBD1 (5 bases). In germline, CDR1 is KGHSH, CDR2 LQKENI. Trimming cost V 0 bases and J 11 bases, with 14 bases left between them. The CDR3 loop spans 15 amino acids. The CDR3 loop is CASSPPSGTEPPLHF. CDR3 sequence (DNA): TGTGCCAGCTCACCACCGTCCGGGACTGAACCACCCCTCCACTTT.

This chain connects TRBV14 to TRBJ2-7, with a weak D call TRBD1 (5 bases). CDR3 length equals 15 residues. Trimming removed 1 base from V and 1 base from J, with 11 bases in between. Per germline, CDR1 SGHDN and CDR2 FVKESK. CDR3 nucleotides: TGTGCCAGCAGCCAAGCCCTGGACATTTCCTACGAGCAGTACTTC. Translation gives CASSQALDISYEQYF.

The chain carries TRBV6-5 and TRBJ2-7; 7 bases agree with TRBD2. This CDR3 has 13 residues. The V and J ends lost 7 bases and 0 bases, in that order; junction bases with no gene match: 3. CDR1 is MNHEY and CDR2 is SVGAGI in the germline V gene. The CDR3 is CASMRGSSYEQYF. DNA for the CDR3: TGTGCCAGCATGCGGGGGAGCTCCTACGAGCAGTACTTC.

The chain joins TRBV13 to TRBJ1-1; D remains ambiguous. Deletions cut 3 bases from V and 6 bases from J, with 17 bases between. The length of the CDR3 is 15 residues. Per germline, CDR1 PRHDT and CDR2 FYEKMQ (reference sequence). CDR3 sequence (DNA): TGTGCCAGCAGCTTTAACGGAGGTATATACCCTGAAGCTTTCTTT. This codes for CASSFNGGIYPEAFF.

The chain carries TRBV30 and TRBJ1-5; 8 nucleotides agree with TRBD1. Trimming at V came to 5 bases and at J to 5 bases, leaving 5 bases not matched to a gene. Germline V gene lookup returns CDR1 GTSNPN and CDR2 SVGIG (reference sequence). The CDR3 extends over 13 amino acids. CDR3 loop: CAWAETGDQPQHF. For the CDR3, the DNA is TGTGCCTGGGCAGAGACAGGGGATCAGCCCCAGCATTTT.

The genes are TRBV12-3 or TRBV12-4 and TRBJ1-5, with D uncertain. Trimming pared 6 bases from V and 3 bases from J, leaving 6 bases between. The CDR3 sequence is 12 residues long. This CDR3 reads CASSYHNQPQHF. The CDR3, as DNA: TGTGCCAGCAGCTACCACAATCAGCCCCAGCATTTT.

The CDR3 sequence is CASSSKTVYGNTIYF. CDR3 nucleotide sequence: TGTGCCAGCAGCTCCAAAACAGTCTATGGAAACACCATATATTTT. This chain uses TRBV5-6 with TRBJ1-3; no clear D gene. This CDR3 spans 15 amino acids. Germline lookup yields CDR1 SGHDT and CDR2 YYEEEE. Trimming removed 3 bases from V and 3 bases from J, with 13 bases in between.

The V gene is TRBV7-3, the J gene TRBJ2-2; the match to TRBD1 covers 8 bases. The CDR3 is 14 amino acids. V dropped 4 bases and J dropped 8; count of bases not matched to a gene: 6. CDR1 and CDR2 from the germline V gene are SGHTA and FQGTGA. This chain's CDR3 is CASSSQTGVGELFF. The CDR3 nucleotides are TGTGCCAGCAGCTCACAGACAGGGGTGGGGGAGCTGTTTTTT.